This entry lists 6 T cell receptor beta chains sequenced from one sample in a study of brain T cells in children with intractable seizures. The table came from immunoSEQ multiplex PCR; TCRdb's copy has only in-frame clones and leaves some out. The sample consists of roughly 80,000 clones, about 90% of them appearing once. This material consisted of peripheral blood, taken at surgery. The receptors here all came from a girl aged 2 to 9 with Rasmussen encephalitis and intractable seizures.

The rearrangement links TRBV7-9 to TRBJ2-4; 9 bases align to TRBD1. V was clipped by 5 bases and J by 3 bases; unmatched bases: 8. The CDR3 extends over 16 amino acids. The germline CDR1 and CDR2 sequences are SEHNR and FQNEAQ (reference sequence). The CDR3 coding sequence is TGTGCCAGCAGCCCGGGGACAGGGAAGAGCAAAAACATTCAGTACTTC. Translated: CASSPGTGKSKNIQYF.

The CDR3 DNA sequence: TGTGCCAGCAGGAAAGGGGGGAACAGGGGGAACATTCAGTACTTC. Translated: CASRKGGNRGNIQYF. The chain joins TRBV21-1 to TRBJ2-4; the D segment call TRBD1 is taken from the table without a DNA check. TRBV21-1 corresponds to a pseudogene. This CDR3 is built from 15 residues.

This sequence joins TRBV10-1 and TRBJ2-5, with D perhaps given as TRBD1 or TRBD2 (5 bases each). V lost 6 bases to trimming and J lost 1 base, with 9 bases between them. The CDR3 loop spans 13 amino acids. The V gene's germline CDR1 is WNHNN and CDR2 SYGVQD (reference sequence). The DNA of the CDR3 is TGCGCCAGCAGCCTCGGGGCCCAAGAGACCCAGTACTTC. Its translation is CASSLGAQETQYF.

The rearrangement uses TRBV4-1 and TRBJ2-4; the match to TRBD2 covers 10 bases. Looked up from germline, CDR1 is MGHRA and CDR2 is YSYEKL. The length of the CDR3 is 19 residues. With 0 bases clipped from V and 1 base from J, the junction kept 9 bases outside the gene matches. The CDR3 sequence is CASSQDVAGGFEAKNIQYF. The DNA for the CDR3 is TGCGCCAGCAGCCAAGATGTAGCGGGGGGCTTCGAGGCCAAAAACATTCAGTACTTC.

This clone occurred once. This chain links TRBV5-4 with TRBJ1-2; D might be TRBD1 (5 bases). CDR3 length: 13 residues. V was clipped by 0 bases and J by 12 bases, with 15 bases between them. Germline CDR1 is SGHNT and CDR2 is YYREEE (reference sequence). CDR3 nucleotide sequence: TGTGCCAGCAGCTTGGAAACTGGGGGGACGGACACCTTC. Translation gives CASSLETGGTDTF. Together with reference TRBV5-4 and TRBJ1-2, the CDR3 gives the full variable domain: ETGVTQSPTHLIKTRGQQVTLRCSSQSGHNTVSWYQQALGQGPQFIFQYYREEENGRGNFPPRFSGLQFPNYSSELNVNALELDDSALYLCASSLETGGTDTFGSGTRLTVV.

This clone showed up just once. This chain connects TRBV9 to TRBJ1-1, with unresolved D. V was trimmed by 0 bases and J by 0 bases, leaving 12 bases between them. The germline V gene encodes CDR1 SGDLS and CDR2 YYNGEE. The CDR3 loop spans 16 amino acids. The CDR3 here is CASSVVPKEMNTEAFF. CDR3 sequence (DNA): TGTGCCAGCAGCGTAGTTCCGAAGGAGATGAACACTGAAGCTTTCTTT.